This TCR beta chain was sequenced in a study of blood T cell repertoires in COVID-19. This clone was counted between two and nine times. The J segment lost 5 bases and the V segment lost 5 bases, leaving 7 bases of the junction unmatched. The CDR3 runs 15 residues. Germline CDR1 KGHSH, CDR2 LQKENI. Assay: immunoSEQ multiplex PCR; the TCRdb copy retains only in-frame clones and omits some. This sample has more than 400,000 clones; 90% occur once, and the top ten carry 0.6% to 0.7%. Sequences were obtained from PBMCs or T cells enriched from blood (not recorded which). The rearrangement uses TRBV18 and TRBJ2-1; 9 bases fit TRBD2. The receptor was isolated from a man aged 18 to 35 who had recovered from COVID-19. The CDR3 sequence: CASSSRLAVDNEQFF. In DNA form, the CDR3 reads TGTGCCAGCTCATCTCGACTAGCGGTTGACAATGAGCAGTTCTTC.